The 26 T cell receptor beta chains given below trace back to one sample, sequenced in a study of OX40 agonist ivuxolimab in advanced cancers. The protocol was immunoSEQ multiplex PCR, while the TCRdb copy is restricted to in-frame clones and leaves out a portion. The sample lists around 150,000 clones, about 92% seen once, with under 1.3% in the top ten. This specimen was CD4+ or CD8+ T cells sorted from blood, taken in a trial of the OX40 agonist ivuxolimab. All receptors come from an adult with an advanced solid tumor such as melanoma, head and neck, liver or kidney cancer.

The rearrangement joins TRBV29-1 to TRBJ2-7, with a possible D match to TRBD2 (5 bases). The ends were cut back, 4 bases at V and 3 bases at J, with 7 bases in the middle. The V gene's germline CDR1 is SQVTM and CDR2 ANQGSEA. There are 11 residues in the CDR3. This CDR3 reads CSVARDYEQYF. CDR3 nucleotides: TGCAGCGTTGCCCGGGACTACGAGCAGTACTTC.

This sequence joins TRBV7-8 and TRBJ1-5; the D is unclear. The CDR3 loop spans 16 amino acids. CDR1 SGHVS and CDR2 FQNEAQ come from the germline V gene. V lost 5 bases and J lost 2, with 16 bases in between. The chain's CDR3 is CASSPTPHVGNQPQHF. The CDR3 nucleotides are TGTGCCAGCAGCCCTACCCCCCATGTCGGCAATCAGCCCCAGCATTTT.

The chain couples TRBV2 to TRBJ2-1; tentative D call: TRBD2 (5 bases). From germline, CDR1 is SNHLY and CDR2 FYNNEI. The CDR3 consists of 17 residues. The germline V and J ends were trimmed by 6 bases and 0 bases, with 18 bases remaining between them. This chain's CDR3 is CASSLGRGILSYNEQFF. As DNA, the CDR3 is TGTGCCAGCAGCTTGGGTCGGGGAATCCTCTCCTACAATGAGCAGTTCTTC.

The chain carries TRBV5-4 and TRBJ2-7; D possibly corresponds to TRBD1 (5 bases). The CDR3 consists of 13 residues. With 1 base removed from V and 5 bases from J, the gap between germline ends came to 10 bases. The V gene's germline CDR1 is SGHNT and CDR2 YYREEE (reference sequence). The DNA of the CDR3 is TGTGCCAGCAGCTTGCGGCAGGGTCACGAGCAGTACTTC. Translation: CASSLRQGHEQYF.

The chain is built from TRBV4-1 and TRBJ2-3; the match to TRBD2 covers 7 bases. The length of the CDR3 is 15 residues. CDR1 MGHRA and CDR2 YSYEKL come from the germline V gene. V gave up 1 base and J gave up 8 bases; unmatched junction bases: 9. This chain's CDR3 is CASSQGLARRRTQYF. The CDR3 DNA reads TGCGCCAGCAGCCAAGGACTAGCTCGACGTCGTACGCAGTATTTT.

The V and J genes are TRBV7-9 and TRBJ1-5; no reliable D call. The ends were cut back, 1 base at V and 3 bases at J, with 7 bases in the middle. CDR1 is SEHNR, CDR2 FQNEAQ, per germline (reference sequence). This CDR3 has 14 amino acids. The CDR3 bases are TGTGCCAGCAGCTTAGACAGCTTCAATCAGCCCCAGCATTTT. Protein: CASSLDSFNQPQHF.

This chain uses TRBV7-6 with TRBJ2-3; D not certain. There are 15 residues in the CDR3. Looked up from germline, CDR1 is SGHVS and CDR2 is FNYEAQ. V was pared by 3 bases and J by 0 bases, with 10 bases between. CDR3 protein: CASSLEASSTDTQYF. The CDR3 DNA is TGTGCCAGCAGCTTGGAAGCTTCTAGCACAGATACGCAGTATTTT.

The gene calls are TRBV29-1 and TRBJ2-7; 10 bases line up with TRBD1. Trimming removed 1 base from V and 7 bases from J; junction bases left unmatched: 10. The CDR3 is 15 amino acids. In germline, CDR1 is SQVTM, CDR2 ANQGSEA. The CDR3: CSVEGKGTGVGEQYF. The CDR3 DNA sequence: TGCAGCGTTGAAGGTAAAGGGACAGGGGTCGGGGAGCAGTACTTC.

This chain connects TRBV7-8 to TRBJ2-5, with 12 bases aligning to TRBD2. Germline lookup yields CDR1 SGHVS and CDR2 FQNEAQ. Unmatched junction bases numbered 7, after V lost 0 bases and J lost 5 bases. The CDR3 covers 17 residues. CDR3 residues: CASSLATTSGSPETQYF. The CDR3 nucleotides read TGTGCCAGCAGCTTAGCCACGACTAGCGGGAGTCCCGAGACCCAGTACTTC.

The chain employs TRBV27 and TRBJ2-6, with 8 positions matching TRBD1. The V gene's germline CDR1 is MNHEY and CDR2 SMNVEV (reference sequence). Trimming cost V 1 base and J 3 bases; bases outside gene matches: 5. The CDR3 length is 17 residues. The CDR3 nucleotides read TGTGCCAGCAGTTTATGGCAGGGGGCTGATGGGGCCAACGTCCTGACTTTC. Amino acid sequence: CASSLWQGADGANVLTF.

J is TRBJ2-5 and V is TRBV18, with D unresolved. The V and J ends lost 6 bases and 2 bases respectively, with 13 bases between them. Germline values: CDR1 KGHSH, CDR2 LQKENI. This CDR3 has 14 amino acids. The CDR3 DNA is TGTGCCAGCTCCTATACAGAGCTTCAAGAGACCCAGTACTTC. It translates to CASSYTELQETQYF.

The J gene is TRBJ1-2, the V gene TRBV9, with TRBD1 matching 10 bases. CDR3 length equals 14 residues. Germline V lookup: CDR1 SGDLS, CDR2 YYNGEE. J gave up 7 bases and V 0 bases, and 3 bases lay outside the gene matches. For the CDR3, the DNA is TGTGCCAGCAGCGTAGATGGACAGGGGGTTGGCTACACCTTC. It is translated as CASSVDGQGVGYTF.

The rearrangement joins TRBV19 to TRBJ1-3, with 7 bases lining up with TRBD1. The CDR3 contains 14 residues. CDR1 is LNHDA and CDR2 is SQIVND in the germline V gene (reference sequence). Trimming cost V 10 bases and J 4 bases; bases outside gene matches: 10. For the CDR3, the DNA is TGTGCCACTATAGACAGGGTCGGCGGAAACACCATATATTTT. It is translated as CATIDRVGGNTIYF.

This clone was detected only a few times. The chain couples TRBV6-6 to TRBJ1-6; no reliable D call. The V end lost 6 bases, the J end lost 9 bases, and 15 bases lay between the germline ends. CDR3 length equals 14 residues. Germline V CDR1 and CDR2: MNHNY, SVGAGI (reference sequence). The CDR3: CASSPSVRLSPLHF. The DNA of the CDR3 is TGTGCCAGCAGCCCGAGTGTGAGGCTTTCACCCCTCCACTTT.

The gene calls are TRBV19 and TRBJ2-7, with 13 bases aligning to TRBD2. CDR1 and CDR2 (germline): LNHDA, SQIVND (reference sequence). This CDR3 has 18 residues. The trim removed 3 bases at V and 3 bases at J, leaving 11 bases unmatched. The CDR3 spells CASSIHPGLAGVVYEQYF. CDR3 in DNA: TGTGCCAGTAGTATTCACCCCGGACTAGCGGGAGTTGTCTACGAGCAGTACTTC.

CDR3 bases: TGTGCTAGTTCCGGTTTTGCCGGGGAGCTGTTTTTT. Translating gives CASSGFAGELFF. The chain combines TRBV12-5 with TRBJ2-2; D gene unclear. Trimming took off 8 bases at V and 6 bases at J, with 10 bases between the two ends. Germline CDR1 reads LGHNT; CDR2 reads FRNRAP. This CDR3 spans 12 amino acids.

The genes are TRBV6-5 and TRBJ1-1; D is possibly TRBD1 (5 bases). The V end lost 5 bases, the J end lost 3 bases, and 13 bases lay between the germline ends. CDR3 size: 14 residues. From germline, CDR1 is MNHEY and CDR2 SVGAGI. DNA for the CDR3: TGTGCCAGCAGTGTCAGGGTATTGGACACTGAAGCTTTCTTT. Residues: CASSVRVLDTEAFF.

The chain has TRBV7-9 and TRBJ1-3; 8 bases are shared with TRBD1. CDR1 and CDR2 from the germline V gene are SEHNR and FQNEAQ (reference sequence). After removal of 5 bases from V and 7 bases from J, the junction contained 13 bases not matched to a gene. This CDR3 contains 16 residues. CDR3 in DNA: TGTGCCAGCAGCGTACCCCGACAGGGGTTTGGTAACACCATATATTTT. Translation: CASSVPRQGFGNTIYF. Variable domain in full (rest from reference TRBV7-9 and TRBJ1-3): DTGVSQNPRHKITKRGQNVTFRCDPISEHNRLYWYRQTLGQGPEFLTYFQNEAQLEKSRLLSDRFSAERPKGSFSTLEIQRTEQGDSAMYLCASSVPRQGFGNTIYFGEGSWLTVV.

CDR3 sequence: CASSLNDRVYGYTF. The CDR3 nucleotides are TGTGCCAGCAGCCTCAATGACAGAGTCTATGGCTACACCTTC. The rearrangement uses TRBV6-5 and TRBJ1-2; maybe TRBD1 (5 bases). In germline, CDR1 is MNHEY, CDR2 SVGAGI. Trimming stripped 6 bases from V and 4 bases from J, with 15 bases between. CDR3 length equals 14 residues.

This clone is a singleton in its sample. The gene calls are TRBV18 and TRBJ2-7; 11 nucleotides line up with TRBD1. The CDR3 contains 16 residues. The V and J ends lost 2 bases and 7 bases, in that order; junction bases with no gene match: 10. Germline-derived CDR1 and CDR2 are KGHSH and LQKENI. The CDR3 DNA reads as TGTGCCAGCTCACCAACTCGGACAGGGGGCTTTCGAGAGCAGTACTTC. As protein: CASSPTRTGGFREQYF.

This rearrangement joins TRBV12-5 to TRBJ2-3; D may be TRBD1 or TRBD2 (5 bases each). The CDR3 totals 14 residues. Germline V gene data show CDR1 as LGHNT and CDR2 as FRNRAP. The V end lost 5 bases, the J end lost 1 base, and 10 bases lay between the germline ends. The CDR3 DNA reads TGTGCTAGTGGTCCTGGGACCGGCACAGATACGCAGTATTTT. Its protein product is CASGPGTGTDTQYF.

This chain links TRBV19 with TRBJ1-5, with D perhaps TRBD1 (6 bases). Looked up from germline, CDR1 is LNHDA and CDR2 is SQIVND (reference sequence). Trimming removed 4 bases from V and 0 bases from J, with 19 bases in between. The CDR3 runs to 18 residues. In DNA, the CDR3 is TGTGCCAGTAGTACCAGGGGTCGCGGGGTAGCTAGCAATCAGCCCCAGCATTTT. Residues: CASSTRGRGVASNQPQHF. Complete variable domain (other parts from reference TRBV19 and TRBJ1-5): DGGITQSPKYLFRKEGQNVTLSCEQNLNHDAMYWYRQDPGQGLRLIYYSQIVNDFQKGDIAEGYSVSREKKESFPLTVTSAQKNPTAFYLCASSTRGRGVASNQPQHFGDGTRLSIL.

V is TRBV15 and J is TRBJ1-5; a weak D match, TRBD1 (6 bases). The V and J ends lost 2 bases and 3 bases respectively, with 8 bases between them. The CDR3 loop spans 14 amino acids. Germline V lookup: CDR1 LNHNV, CDR2 YYDKDF (reference sequence). CDR3 nucleotide sequence: TGTGCCACCAGCAGAAGACAGGACAATCAGCCCCAGCATTTT. Residues: CATSRRQDNQPQHF.

The chain recombines TRBV5-1 with TRBJ2-2; weak D call: TRBD1 (6 bases). The CDR3 extends over 15 amino acids. Trimming removed 0 bases from V and 5 bases from J, with 11 bases in between. Germline V gives CDR1 SGHRS, CDR2 YFSETQ. In nucleotides, the CDR3 is TGCGCCAGCAGCTTGGCATGGACAGCGACCGGGGAGCTGTTTTTT. It specifies CASSLAWTATGELFF.

The CDR3 loop is CASSGSGGEEKLFF. CDR3 coding DNA: TGCGCCAGCAGTGGATCAGGGGGCGAGGAAAAACTGTTTTTT. The chain carries TRBV5-1 and TRBJ1-4, with 8 bases lining up with TRBD1. The trim removed 5 bases at V and 8 bases at J, leaving 8 bases unmatched. Germline V gives CDR1 SGHRS, CDR2 YFSETQ. The CDR3 covers 14 residues.

The chain recombines TRBV7-2 with TRBJ2-1; possibly TRBD2 for D (7 bases). Germline CDR1 is SGHTA and CDR2 is FQGNSA. Trimming took 1 base from V and 4 from J, leaving 11 bases between them. The CDR3 covers 15 residues. CDR3 in amino acids: CASSLGGRGYNEQFF. The DNA for the CDR3 is TGTGCCAGCAGCTTAGGAGGGAGGGGGTACAATGAGCAGTTCTTC.